This T cell receptor (beta chain) was identified in a study of blood T cell repertoires in COVID-19. Study-level background: T cells, B-cell-depleted T cells, or PBMCs provided the cDNA or gDNA that served as material.

The J segment lost 2 bases and the V segment lost 7 bases, leaving 9 bases of the junction unmatched. The CDR3 consists of 16 residues. Some clones are missing from TCRdb's copy, which holds only in-frame ones; the method was immunoSEQ multiplex PCR. The sample lists approximately 82,000 clones, around 82% occurring once. The sequenced sample consisted of peripheral blood. V gene TRBV5-3 combines with J gene TRBJ2-2; 9 nucleotides match TRBD2. TRBV5-3 is an ORF for which the function is uncertain. The clonotype was recovered from a woman aged 60-75 years with acute or convalescent COVID-19. The CDR3 coding sequence is TGTGCCAGACGCGGGGGCGGGAGGGGTAACACCGGGGAGCTGTTTTTT. Protein sequence: CARRGGGRGNTGELFF.